The 13 T cell receptor beta chains given below trace back to one sample, sequenced in a study of long-term antiretroviral therapy in people with HIV. Assay version v3.0 of immunoSEQ was used, and it was run at survey level. Clones were read by immunoSEQ multiplex PCR, and TCRdb kept only the in-frame ones, dropping some. The top ten hold over 20% of the sample, which has around 15,000 clones, about 80% seen once. The sample in question was unsorted PBMCs, obtained 2.1 years after starting antiretroviral therapy. The source is a man in his forties with HIV.

This rearrangement joins TRBV9 to TRBJ2-7; TRBD1 matches 9 bases. CDR3 length equals 18 residues. Germline assignment: CDR1 SGDLS and CDR2 YYNGEE. Trimming took 0 bases from V and 2 from J; bases not matched to a gene: 12. The CDR3 bases are TGTGCCAGCAGCGTAGGTTTCGGGGACAGGGAAGAAACCTACGAGCAGTACTTC. Amino acids: CASSVGFGDREETYEQYF.

The chain is built from TRBV7-3 and TRBJ2-1; 12 positions agree with TRBD2. The CDR3 covers 17 residues. Germline CDR1 SGHTA, CDR2 FQGTGA. Trimming at V came to 5 bases and at J to 2 bases, leaving 7 bases not matched to a gene. CDR3 amino acids: CASSPSGGAVAYNEQFF. The CDR3 DNA reads TGTGCCAGCAGCCCTAGCGGGGGGGCGGTAGCCTACAATGAGCAGTTCTTC.

The chain links TRBV7-9 to TRBJ1-1; unclear D gene. Germline lookup yields CDR1 SEHNR and CDR2 FQNEAQ (reference sequence). The CDR3 extends over 14 amino acids. V was pared by 4 bases and J by 2 bases, with 11 bases between. Written as DNA, the CDR3 is TGTGCCAGCAGCTCCGGACGGGGAAACACTGAAGCTTTCTTT. This codes for CASSSGRGNTEAFF.

The V and J genes are TRBV4-1 and TRBJ1-5; D uncertain. V was shortened by 1 base and J by 9 bases, with 7 bases between the two germline ends. Germline-derived CDR1 and CDR2 are MGHRA and YSYEKL. This CDR3 is built from 12 residues. CDR3 amino acids: CASSQGRGPQHF. In DNA, the CDR3 is TGCGCCAGCAGCCAAGGGCGGGGGCCCCAGCATTTT.

The gene calls are TRBV19 and TRBJ1-4; D uncertain. Germline CDR1 is LNHDA and CDR2 is SQIVND (reference sequence). Trimming removed 2 bases from V and 0 bases from J, with 4 bases in between. This CDR3 is built from 14 residues. The CDR3 spells CASSITATNEKLFF. CDR3 sequence (DNA): TGTGCCAGTAGTATAACAGCAACTAATGAAAAACTGTTTTTT.

The rearrangement links TRBV5-4 to TRBJ2-7; D not certain. Trimming removed 2 bases from V and 4 bases from J, with 10 bases in between. The CDR3 has 13 amino acids. Germline V lookup: CDR1 SGHNT, CDR2 YYREEE (reference sequence). CDR3 in amino acids: CASSLPGLYEQYF. For the CDR3, the DNA is TGTGCCAGCAGCTTACCGGGCCTTTACGAGCAGTACTTC.

The rearrangement joins TRBV6-6 to TRBJ1-4; D is perhaps TRBD1 (6 bases). The CDR3 contains 14 residues. Germline values: CDR1 MNHNY, CDR2 SVGAGI (reference sequence). V was trimmed by 2 bases and J by 5 bases, leaving 9 bases between them. DNA for the CDR3: TGTGCCAGCAGTTACACGAGGGGGAATGAAAAACTGTTTTTT. Protein product: CASSYTRGNEKLFF.

CDR3 bases: TGCGCCAGCAGCCAAGATCGACTCGGCACTGAAGCTTTCTTT. Translated: CASSQDRLGTEAFF. The rearrangement uses TRBV4-1 and TRBJ1-1; D is uncertain. The V end lost 0 bases, the J end lost 4 bases, and 9 bases lay between the germline ends. Looked up from germline, CDR1 is MGHRA and CDR2 is YSYEKL. The CDR3 runs 14 residues.

This clone was detected only a few times. The V gene is TRBV18, the J gene TRBJ1-3; 7 bases map to TRBD1. The length of the CDR3 is 18 residues. CDR1 and CDR2 from the germline V gene are KGHSH and LQKENI. Trimming took 3 bases from V and 0 from J; bases not matched to a gene: 11. CDR3 coding DNA: TGTGCCAGCTCACCGAGACAGGGCGCTCTAGCCTCTGGAAACACCATATATTTT. Translated: CASSPRQGALASGNTIYF.

This chain connects TRBV5-5 to TRBJ1-1, with 9 nucleotides matching TRBD1. After removal of 4 bases from V and 12 bases from J, the junction contained 10 bases not matched to a gene. CDR3 length: 13 amino acids. Germline CDR1 reads SGHKS; CDR2 reads YYEKEE (reference sequence). This CDR3 is CASSPRTGVITFF. CDR3 DNA sequence: TGTGCCAGCAGCCCGCGGACAGGGGTGATAACTTTCTTT.

The CDR3 coding sequence is TGTGCCAGCAGTCTGGGGCAAAATGAGCAGTTCTTC. This codes for CASSLGQNEQFF. This rearrangement joins TRBV27 to TRBJ2-1; possibly TRBD1 for D (5 bases). The germline V gene has CDR1 MNHEY and CDR2 SMNVEV (reference sequence). Trimming shortened V by 5 bases and J by 7 bases, and 9 bases separated the two germline ends. This CDR3 has 12 amino acids.

V is TRBV5-6 and J is TRBJ2-7, with TRBD1 matching 12 bases. The CDR3 spans 14 residues. V lost 2 bases and J lost 5; bases outside the gene matches: 2. Germline V gives CDR1 SGHDT, CDR2 YYEEEE. The CDR3 loop is CASSFGTGGNEQYF. CDR3 bases: TGTGCCAGCAGCTTCGGGACAGGGGGCAACGAGCAGTACTTC.

This clone showed up just once. This sequence joins TRBV19 and TRBJ2-3; a weak D match, TRBD2 (6 bases). The germline V gene has CDR1 LNHDA and CDR2 SQIVND (reference sequence). Trimming shortened V by 3 bases and J by 0 bases, and 10 bases separated the two germline ends. The CDR3 covers 15 residues. CDR3 protein: CASSIGGGSTDTQYF. Here the CDR3 DNA reads TGTGCCAGTAGTATTGGGGGAGGAAGCACAGATACGCAGTATTTT.